A selection of T cell receptor beta chains follows, all from one sample in a study of cytomegalovirus exposure and HLA in healthy donors. Repertoires were generated with immunoSEQ multiplex PCR, while TCRdb's copy carries only in-frame clones and drops some. Here the sample spans some 150,000 clones, 70% to 85% being singletons. What was sequenced was PBMCs. The receptors stem from a woman aged 40 to 50 in good health and CMV-seronegative. Both conserved end residues are part of each CDR3. The D gene is left open where the match is weak. The size field is filled for only some rows; it gives once, few, many or a size class.

size,J,D,V,CDR3,DNA
once,TRBJ2-7,TRBD2,TRBV7-2,CASSLKSVGLAGEIRRQYF,TGTGCCAGCAGCTTAAAGTCGGTAGGCCTAGCGGGAGAAATTAGGCGGCAGTACTTC
.,TRBJ2-3,TRBD2,TRBV28,CASSPGEREVHTQYF,TGTGCCAGCTCACCCGGGGAGCGGGAGGTCCATACGCAGTATTTT
.,TRBJ2-3,TRBD2,TRBV9,CASSVTRTLATSAADTQYF,TGTGCCAGCAGCGTAACACGTACCCTCGCGACTAGCGCGGCAGATACGCAGTATTTT
few,TRBJ2-7,.,TRBV6-5,CASSRGYSSYEQYF,TGTGCCAGCAGTCGCGGTTATAGCTCCTACGAGCAGTACTTC
once,TRBJ1-1,.,TRBV19,CASSQQGNTEAFF,TGTGCCAGTAGTCAACAGGGGAACACTGAAGCTTTCTTT
.,TRBJ2-1,.,TRBV2,CASSERGRASNEQFF,TGTGCCAGCAGTGAAAGGGGGAGGGCCTCCAATGAGCAGTTCTTC
few,TRBJ2-1,TRBD2,TRBV11-2,CASSLPSGRAYNEQFF,TGTGCCAGCAGCTTACCAAGCGGGAGGGCTTACAATGAGCAGTTCTTC
.,TRBJ2-1,.,TRBV7-2,CASSLDSPAGSYNEQFF,TGTGCCAGCAGCTTAGATAGTCCAGCGGGCTCCTACAATGAGCAGTTCTTC
.,TRBJ2-1,.,TRBV7-9,CASSLALAGSYNEQFF,TGTGCCAGCAGCTTAGCGCTGGCGGGGAGCTACAATGAGCAGTTCTTC
.,TRBJ1-2,.,TRBV6-5,CASQEVAFANYGYTF,TGTGCCAGCCAAGAGGTGGCCTTTGCTAACTATGGCTACACCTTC
.,TRBJ2-7,TRBD2,TRBV5-1,CASSINSGSRNEQYF,TGCGCCAGCAGCATAAATAGCGGGAGCCGAAACGAGCAGTACTTC
.,TRBJ1-2,.,TRBV4-1,CASSQVTEYGYTF,TGCGCCAGCAGCCAAGTGACAGAATATGGCTACACCTTC
.,TRBJ1-2,.,TRBV18,CASSPTSGDGYTF,TGTGCCAGCTCACCAACCTCAGGCGATGGCTACACCTTC
.,TRBJ1-2,.,TRBV10-3,CAISETRDGYTF,TGTGCCATCAGTGAAACGAGGGATGGCTACACCTTC
.,TRBJ2-5,.,TRBV7-9,CASSFGQETQYF,TGTGCCAGCAGCTTCGGCCAAGAGACCCAGTACTTC
once,TRBJ1-1,.,TRBV9,CASSAPGTEAFF,TGTGCCAGCAGCGCCCCAGGCACTGAAGCTTTCTTT
few,TRBJ2-6,TRBD2,TRBV18,CASSPPASGSRPGANVLTF,TGTGCCAGCTCACCACCGGCTAGCGGGAGTAGGCCTGGGGCCAACGTCCTGACTTTC
.,TRBJ1-2,TRBD1,TRBV13,CASSWDRMGYTF,TGTGCCAGCAGCTGGGACAGGATGGGCTACACCTTC
.,TRBJ2-1,TRBD1,TRBV7-2,CASSLGTGSYNEQFF,TGTGCCAGCAGCTTAGGGACAGGCTCCTACAATGAGCAGTTCTTC
.,TRBJ2-3,.,TRBV30,CAWSVLGGIDTDTQYF,TGTGCCTGGAGTGTACTTGGCGGGATTGACACAGATACGCAGTATTTT
.,TRBJ2-4,TRBD2,TRBV4-2,CASSQDLTLAGGQNIQYF,TGTGCCAGCAGCCAAGACCTAACCTTAGCGGGAGGGCAAAACATTCAGTACTTC
.,TRBJ1-5,TRBD1,TRBV11-2,CASSLFGQDRAPQHF,TGTGCCAGCAGCTTATTCGGTCAGGACAGGGCGCCCCAGCATTTT
few,TRBJ2-1,TRBD1,TRBV7-6,CASSFTGGDEQFF,TGTGCCAGCAGCTTTACAGGGGGCGATGAGCAGTTCTTC
.,TRBJ2-7,TRBD2,TRBV7-2,CASSPPGLAGYEQYF,TGTGCCAGCAGCCCTCCGGGACTAGCGGGTTACGAGCAGTACTTC
.,TRBJ1-3,.,TRBV28,CASTQLAGNTIYF,TGTGCCAGCACGCAGCTAGCTGGAAACACCATATATTTT
.,TRBJ2-3,.,TRBV4-3,CASSQAHGTRSFGDTQYF,TGCGCCAGCAGCCAAGCCCACGGGACACGGTCCTTCGGAGATACGCAGTATTTT
.,TRBJ2-7,.,TRBV28,CASSLKGYEQYF,TGTGCCAGCAGTTTAAAGGGGTACGAGCAGTACTTC
.,TRBJ2-3,.,TRBV9,CASSVDLGAGYTQYF,TGTGCCAGCAGCGTAGACCTGGGGGCTGGGTATACGCAGTATTTT
.,TRBJ2-2,TRBD2,TRBV6-5,CASSFNSGRNTGELFF,TGTGCCAGCAGTTTTAATAGCGGGAGGAACACCGGGGAGCTGTTTTTT
once,TRBJ1-2,.,TRBV28,CASSFEGDRGYTF,TGTGCCAGCAGTTTTGAGGGGGATCGGGGCTACACCTTC
.,TRBJ2-3,TRBD1,TRBV4-3,CASSQARTGLTDTQYF,TGCGCCAGCAGCCAAGCTCGGACAGGGCTCACAGATACGCAGTATTTT
.,TRBJ2-6,.,TRBV30,CAWSVRTSGTLLHGANVLTF,TGTGCCTGGAGTGTCCGAACATCCGGGACACTACTTCATGGGGCCAACGTCCTGACTTTC
.,TRBJ2-5,.,TRBV7-9,CASSLFGEETQYF,TGTGCCAGCAGCTTATTCGGAGAAGAGACCCAGTACTTC